This T cell receptor (beta chain) was profiled in a study of T cell responses to AZD1222 COVID-19 vaccine. The study's findings and limits: Clonal diversity may have been underestimated in mostly white British donors.

The assay was immunoSEQ multiplex PCR, and TCRdb's table has in-frame clones only and misses some. The sample has 79,000 or so clones, 70% to 80% seen once. Note on this clone: Its target is not known.

The source of this sequence is an adult who received the MenACWY meningococcal vaccine as a control. Material: peripheral blood, obtained 28 days after the second dose of the MenACWY control vaccine.

The CDR3 sequence is CASSAWEQAKEKLFF. The CDR3 DNA reads as TGTGCCAGCAGCGCTTGGGAGCAGGCGAAAGAAAAACTGTTTTTT. V usage is TRBV7-2 and J usage is TRBJ1-4, with D unresolved. V was shortened by 5 bases and J by 8 bases, with 18 bases between the two germline ends. The CDR3 loop spans 15 amino acids. Germline CDR1 is SGHTA and CDR2 is FQGNSA.